Listed below are T cell receptor beta chains from one sample, sequenced in a study of naive and memory T cell subsets. TCRdb reprocessed the UMI-ligation and nested PCR reads with MiXCR, giving one entry per CDR3 protein. Counted here are tens of thousands of distinct CDR3 sequences, around 9% occurring once; the ten biggest clones make up over 0.95%. The sample consisted of naive CD8+ T cells from blood. Receptors originate from a human donor in good health. CDR3s include the opening cysteine and the closing phenylalanine or tryptophan. Fields, in order: V gene, D gene, clone size, J gene, CDR3 protein, CDR3 DNA. The D gene is left open where the match is weak. Some rows mark clone size as missing; the rest say once, few, many or name a class of expanded clone.

v_gene: TRBV7-6
d_gene: TRBD1
abundance: many
j_gene: TRBJ2-1
CDR3aa: CASSPGTGGVYNEQFF
CDR3nt: TGTGCCAGCAGCCCCGGGACAGGGGGCGTATACAATGAGCAGTTCTTC

v_gene: TRBV27
d_gene: TRBD1
abundance: .
j_gene: TRBJ1-2
CDR3aa: CASSPGQGAGGYTF
CDR3nt: TGTGCCAGCAGTCCAGGACAGGGGGCTGGTGGCTACACCTTC

v_gene: TRBV7-9
d_gene: .
abundance: .
j_gene: TRBJ2-7
CDR3aa: CASSLGLEQYF
CDR3nt: TGTGCCAGCAGCTTAGGCCTCGAGCAGTACTTC

v_gene: TRBV30
d_gene: TRBD1
abundance: .
j_gene: TRBJ2-7
CDR3aa: CAWNSGTGVREQYF
CDR3nt: TGTGCCTGGAATTCCGGGACAGGGGTACGCGAGCAGTACTTC

v_gene: TRBV25-1
d_gene: .
abundance: .
j_gene: TRBJ1-3
CDR3aa: CASSVKGNTIYF
CDR3nt: TGTGCCAGCAGTGTTAAAGGGAACACCATATATTTT

v_gene: TRBV7-9
d_gene: TRBD1
abundance: many
j_gene: TRBJ2-7
CDR3aa: CASSSGTGNRGEQYF
CDR3nt: TGTGCCAGCAGCTCCGGGACAGGGAATCGAGGCGAGCAGTACTTC

v_gene: TRBV9
d_gene: .
abundance: many
j_gene: TRBJ2-7
CDR3aa: CASSPGGTSYEQYF
CDR3nt: TGTGCCAGCAGCCCCGGTGGGACTTCCTACGAGCAGTACTTC

v_gene: TRBV12-3/TRBV12-4
d_gene: .
abundance: many
j_gene: TRBJ1-5
CDR3aa: CASARDNLGQPQHF
CDR3nt: TGTGCCAGCGCCAGGGATAATTTGGGTCAGCCCCAGCATTTT

v_gene: TRBV24-1
d_gene: .
abundance: many
j_gene: TRBJ2-2
CDR3aa: CATSAEGATGELFF
CDR3nt: TGTGCCACCAGTGCCGAGGGAGCCACCGGGGAGCTGTTTTTT

v_gene: TRBV20-1
d_gene: .
abundance: many
j_gene: TRBJ2-1
CDR3aa: CSAWGEYNEQFF
CDR3nt: TGCAGTGCTTGGGGCGAATACAATGAGCAGTTCTTC

v_gene: TRBV5-6
d_gene: TRBD1
abundance: many
j_gene: TRBJ2-7
CDR3aa: CASSLMDRDYEQYF
CDR3nt: TGTGCCAGCAGCTTGATGGACAGGGACTACGAGCAGTACTTC

v_gene: TRBV6-5
d_gene: TRBD2
abundance: many
j_gene: TRBJ2-3
CDR3aa: CASSYLTSGHSDTQYF
CDR3nt: TGTGCCAGCAGTTACTTGACTAGCGGCCACTCAGATACGCAGTATTTT

v_gene: TRBV2
d_gene: TRBD2
abundance: many
j_gene: TRBJ2-1
CDR3aa: CASSELSAGGPGRSNEQFF
CDR3nt: TGTGCCAGCAGTGAACTCTCCGCGGGAGGGCCAGGGCGATCAAATGAGCAGTTCTTC

v_gene: TRBV7-9
d_gene: .
abundance: few
j_gene: TRBJ2-2
CDR3aa: CASSFTAATGELFF
CDR3nt: TGTGCCAGCAGCTTCACGGCGGCCACCGGGGAGCTGTTTTTT

v_gene: TRBV6-5
d_gene: .
abundance: .
j_gene: TRBJ1-2
CDR3aa: CAIKGGGAFYGYTF
CDR3nt: TGTGCCATTAAGGGAGGGGGAGCCTTCTATGGCTACACCTTC

v_gene: TRBV28
d_gene: TRBD2
abundance: .
j_gene: TRBJ2-3
CDR3aa: CASSYSIAGEVSTDTQYF
CDR3nt: TGTGCCAGCAGTTATTCGATAGCGGGAGAAGTTAGCACAGATACGCAGTATTTT

v_gene: TRBV13
d_gene: TRBD1
abundance: .
j_gene: TRBJ2-7
CDR3aa: CASSRQGDEQYF
CDR3nt: TGTGCCAGCAGCCGACAGGGGGACGAGCAGTACTTC

v_gene: TRBV3-1
d_gene: .
abundance: many
j_gene: TRBJ2-5
CDR3aa: CASSQDRETQYF
CDR3nt: TGTGCCAGCAGCCAAGACCGGGAGACCCAGTACTTC

v_gene: TRBV6-5
d_gene: .
abundance: many
j_gene: TRBJ2-1
CDR3aa: CASSYGAEQFF
CDR3nt: TGTGCCAGCAGTTATGGGGCCGAGCAGTTCTTC

v_gene: TRBV15
d_gene: .
abundance: few
j_gene: TRBJ1-2
CDR3aa: CATSRGAWGGADGYTF
CDR3nt: TGTGCCACCAGCAGAGGGGCCTGGGGGGGCGCGGATGGCTACACCTTC

v_gene: TRBV4-1
d_gene: .
abundance: .
j_gene: TRBJ2-7
CDR3aa: CASSQDSILAGREGEQYF
CDR3nt: TGCGCCAGCAGCCAAGACTCCATCCTGGCGGGACGTGAGGGCGAGCAGTACTTC

v_gene: TRBV15
d_gene: .
abundance: few
j_gene: TRBJ1-1
CDR3aa: CATSRDSGQNTEAFF
CDR3nt: TGTGCCACCAGCAGAGATTCAGGTCAGAACACTGAAGCTTTCTTT

v_gene: TRBV6-6
d_gene: TRBD2
abundance: few
j_gene: TRBJ2-7
CDR3aa: CATRDAGSSPRGGLYEQYF
CDR3nt: TGTGCCACCAGAGACGCGGGTAGCTCACCCCGGGGGGGGTTATACGAGCAGTACTTC

v_gene: TRBV29-1
d_gene: TRBD2
abundance: .
j_gene: TRBJ2-7
CDR3aa: CSVEARLAPTSSYEQYF
CDR3nt: TGCAGCGTTGAGGCGAGACTAGCGCCTACTTCCTCCTACGAGCAGTACTTC

v_gene: TRBV6-1
d_gene: TRBD2
abundance: .
j_gene: TRBJ2-5
CDR3aa: CASSGTGTSGIQETQYF
CDR3nt: TGTGCCAGCAGTGGTACCGGGACTAGCGGGATCCAAGAGACCCAGTACTTC

v_gene: TRBV29-1
d_gene: .
abundance: many
j_gene: TRBJ1-1
CDR3aa: CSVDGTLNTEAFF
CDR3nt: TGCAGCGTTGACGGGACATTAAACACTGAAGCTTTCTTT

v_gene: TRBV6-2/TRBV6-3
d_gene: .
abundance: .
j_gene: TRBJ1-1
CDR3aa: CASSSVGSVDPEAFF
CDR3nt: TGTGCCAGCAGTTCCGTGGGGTCTGTCGACCCTGAAGCTTTCTTT

v_gene: TRBV28
d_gene: .
abundance: .
j_gene: TRBJ2-5
CDR3aa: CASSLLQSQETQYF
CDR3nt: TGTGCCAGCAGTTTATTACAGAGCCAAGAGACCCAGTACTTC

v_gene: TRBV6-5
d_gene: .
abundance: few
j_gene: TRBJ2-2
CDR3aa: CASSYTGTGELFF
CDR3nt: TGTGCCAGCAGTTACACAGGTACCGGGGAGCTGTTTTTT

v_gene: TRBV7-2
d_gene: TRBD2
abundance: many
j_gene: TRBJ2-3
CDR3aa: CASSLEAGAKDTQYF
CDR3nt: TGTGCCAGCAGCTTAGAGGCGGGAGCTAAAGATACGCAGTATTTT

v_gene: TRBV28
d_gene: TRBD2
abundance: many
j_gene: TRBJ2-1
CDR3aa: CASSLLAGGGHEQFF
CDR3nt: TGTGCCAGCAGTTTATTGGCGGGAGGCGGCCATGAGCAGTTCTTC

v_gene: TRBV29-1
d_gene: .
abundance: few
j_gene: TRBJ1-1
CDR3aa: CSVEKGVNTEAFF
CDR3nt: TGCAGCGTTGAAAAGGGGGTGAACACTGAAGCTTTCTTT

v_gene: TRBV5-4
d_gene: TRBD2
abundance: .
j_gene: TRBJ2-3
CDR3aa: CASSVTTTSGPWADTQYF
CDR3nt: TGTGCCAGCAGCGTAACGACTACTAGCGGGCCTTGGGCAGATACGCAGTATTTT

v_gene: TRBV3-1
d_gene: .
abundance: .
j_gene: TRBJ1-1
CDR3aa: CASSQVLTTEAFF
CDR3nt: TGTGCCAGCAGCCAAGTATTAACCACTGAAGCTTTCTTT

v_gene: TRBV29-1
d_gene: TRBD2
abundance: few
j_gene: TRBJ2-1
CDR3aa: CSVDGPSGSIDEQFF
CDR3nt: TGCAGCGTTGATGGCCCTAGCGGGAGTATAGATGAGCAGTTCTTC

v_gene: TRBV4-1
d_gene: .
abundance: many
j_gene: TRBJ2-7
CDR3aa: CASSQVVAYEQYF
CDR3nt: TGCGCCAGCAGCCAAGTGGTAGCGTACGAGCAGTACTTC

v_gene: TRBV12-3/TRBV12-4
d_gene: .
abundance: .
j_gene: TRBJ2-3
CDR3aa: CATSVGSTDTQYF
CDR3nt: TGTGCTACGTCTGTGGGTAGCACAGATACGCAGTATTTT

v_gene: TRBV9
d_gene: .
abundance: many
j_gene: TRBJ1-1
CDR3aa: CASSGRTVGGGTEAFF
CDR3nt: TGTGCCAGCAGCGGACGGACAGTCGGCGGGGGGACTGAAGCTTTCTTT

v_gene: TRBV7-6
d_gene: TRBD2
abundance: .
j_gene: TRBJ2-7
CDR3aa: CASSVTSDHEQYF
CDR3nt: TGTGCCAGCAGCGTAACTAGCGACCACGAGCAGTACTTC

v_gene: TRBV20-1
d_gene: .
abundance: .
j_gene: TRBJ2-2
CDR3aa: CSASFSGYTGELFF
CDR3nt: TGCAGTGCTAGTTTTAGCGGATACACCGGGGAGCTGTTTTTT

v_gene: TRBV12-3/TRBV12-4
d_gene: TRBD1
abundance: .
j_gene: TRBJ1-1
CDR3aa: CASSLRTGENTEAFF
CDR3nt: TGTGCCAGCAGCCTTAGGACAGGGGAGAACACTGAAGCTTTCTTT

v_gene: TRBV18
d_gene: TRBD1
abundance: .
j_gene: TRBJ2-1
CDR3aa: CASSPRDRGGDEQFF
CDR3nt: TGTGCCAGCTCACCCCGGGACAGGGGAGGCGATGAGCAGTTCTTC